These 32 T cell receptor beta chains were sequenced from one sample in a study of CXCR3-negative and CXCR3-positive naive CD8 T cells. It was by 5' RACE with UMI labels that the TRB cDNA libraries were prepared. TCRdb reanalyzed the 5' RACE reads and collapses them to one entry per CDR3 protein, without DNA. The sample has tens of thousands of distinct CDR3 sequences, and its top ten clones hold 1.6%. The source material was naive CXCR3- CD8+ T cells from blood. The subset here: CD45RO-CCR7+CD27+CD95- naive CD8+ T cells lacking CXCR3 (TNR3-). These receptor sequences come from a human donor in good health. Some clones in this sample may be carry-over from other donors' samples.

V and J are TRBV2 and TRBJ2-1. Germline V gene sequence: CDR1 SNHLY, CDR2 FYNNEI. This CDR3 contains 18 residues. The CDR3 sequence is CASSDFVGYGSNYNEQFF.

The rearrangement links TRBV27 to TRBJ1-2; TCRdb's D call of TRBD1 is untestable without DNA. The CDR3 consists of 14 residues. In germline, CDR1 is MNHEY, CDR2 SMNVEV (reference sequence). CDR3 amino acids: CASSPRTEQGGYTF.

The chain combines TRBV4-3 with TRBJ1-6. Germline V lookup: CDR1 LGHNA, CDR2 YSLEER. CDR3 length equals 16 residues. The chain's CDR3 is CASSQGQSSYNSPLHF.

The chain couples TRBV28 to TRBJ2-1; there is no DNA to check the TCRdb D call of TRBD1. CDR1 MDHEN and CDR2 SYDVKM come from the germline V gene. This CDR3 is 16 amino acids long. The CDR3 reads CASSLWGTGVYNEQFF.

The chain couples TRBV6-6 to TRBJ2-7. The CDR3 extends over 15 amino acids. Germline assignment: CDR1 MNHNY and CDR2 SVGAGI (reference sequence). The CDR3 reads CASSYSRSGTYEQYF.

The chain couples TRBV7-9 to TRBJ2-7. Germline lookup yields CDR1 SEHNR and CDR2 FQNEAQ (reference sequence). The CDR3 spans 13 residues. CDR3 protein: CASSLVYLHEQYF.

The chain employs TRBV5-1 and TRBJ2-1; TCRdb outputs TRBD1, but without DNA this stays unchecked. The CDR3 covers 14 residues. Germline V lookup: CDR1 SGHRS, CDR2 YFSETQ. CDR3 loop: CASTTDRGWNEQFF.

V usage is TRBV5-1 and J usage is TRBJ1-1; the D call of TRBD1 rests on TCRdb alone, since no DNA is present to check it. The germline V gene encodes CDR1 SGHRS and CDR2 YFSETQ. The CDR3 consists of 13 residues. The CDR3 here is CASSLSEGAEAFF.

This CDR3 reads CASSFTGQEQFF. The chain has TRBV7-3 and TRBJ2-1; TCRdb outputs TRBD1, but without DNA this stays unchecked. CDR3 length: 12 residues. From germline, CDR1 is SGHTA and CDR2 FQGTGA.

V and J are TRBV7-9 and TRBJ2-5; TCRdb picks TRBD2, but there is no DNA to check that call. This CDR3 is 14 amino acids long. Germline V gene lookup returns CDR1 SEHNR and CDR2 FQNEAQ (reference sequence). CDR3 region: CASSSFGGVKTQYF.

V usage is TRBV7-6 and J usage is TRBJ2-1; TCRdb names TRBD2, which stays unverified in the absence of DNA. This CDR3 comprises 13 residues. Germline-derived CDR1 and CDR2 are SGHVS and FNYEAQ. Here the CDR3 reads CASSLATSNEQFF.

V and J are TRBV6-5 and TRBJ2-2. The CDR3 extends over 11 amino acids. Germline CDR1 is MNHEY and CDR2 is SVGAGI. CDR3 loop: CASSSSGELFF.

This chain connects TRBV7-2 to TRBJ2-7. From germline, CDR1 is SGHTA and CDR2 FQGNSA. CDR3 length: 15 amino acids. The CDR3 region is CASSWGVTGLDEQYF.

The V and J genes are TRBV12-3 or TRBV12-4 and TRBJ2-1; there is no DNA to check the TCRdb D call of TRBD2. The CDR3 has 17 residues. CDR3 protein: CASRTSLAGGPADEQFF.

The chain has TRBV2 and TRBJ1-5; lacking DNA, the TRBD1 call made by TCRdb goes unchecked. The CDR3 is 16 residues long. From germline, CDR1 is SNHLY and CDR2 FYNNEI. The chain's CDR3 is CASSELGTGMNQPQHF.

The chain has TRBV29-1 and TRBJ2-5; TCRdb indicates TRBD2, and absent DNA this call remains unverified. The germline CDR1 and CDR2 sequences are SQVTM and ANQGSEA. This CDR3 spans 17 amino acids. Here the CDR3 reads CSVEGGGEAGAIETQYF.

The rearrangement links TRBV7-2 to TRBJ2-7. The germline gives CDR1 SGHTA, CDR2 FQGNSA. The CDR3 is made up of 12 amino acids. The CDR3 sequence: CASSLAWGEQYF. The full variable domain, completed using reference TRBV7-2 and TRBJ2-7, is GAGVSQSPSNKVTEKGKDVELRCDPISGHTALYWYRQSLGQGLEFLIYFQGNSAPDKSGLPSDRFSAERTGGSVSTLTIQRTQQEDSAVYLCASSLAWGEQYFGPGTRLTVT.

The rearrangement uses TRBV6-5 and TRBJ2-1; TCRdb's D call, TRBD1, is unchecked because there is no DNA. Germline CDR1 reads MNHEY; CDR2 reads SVGAGI. This CDR3 has 14 amino acids. CDR3 residues: CASSYGERGHEQFF.

This rearrangement joins TRBV11-3 to TRBJ2-1; TCRdb's assignment of TRBD2 cannot be checked, as there is no DNA. Per germline, CDR1 SGHNT and CDR2 YENEEA. The CDR3 runs to 15 residues. CDR3 amino acids: CASSLDPGPRGEQFF.

The J gene is TRBJ2-2, the V gene TRBV7-9; the TRBD1 assignment by TCRdb is unverifiable without DNA. The CDR3 runs to 15 residues. Per germline, CDR1 SEHNR and CDR2 FQNEAQ (reference sequence). The CDR3 sequence is CASSLGQGGSGELFF.

V is TRBV7-2 and J is TRBJ2-7. This CDR3 contains 13 residues. Germline-derived CDR1 and CDR2 are SGHTA and FQGNSA. This chain's CDR3 is CASSPSASHEQYF.

This chain connects TRBV28 to TRBJ1-5; TCRdb's assignment of TRBD1 cannot be checked, as there is no DNA. This CDR3 has 17 amino acids. The germline V gene has CDR1 MDHEN and CDR2 SYDVKM. CDR3 region: CASSSLSLQGGDQPQHF.

This chain connects TRBV5-5 to TRBJ1-4; TCRdb outputs TRBD1, but without DNA this stays unchecked. The CDR3 is 15 amino acids. Germline assignment: CDR1 SGHKS and CDR2 YYEKEE (reference sequence). This CDR3 is CASSLEGRVDEKLFF. Looking up the rest from reference TRBV5-5 and TRBJ1-4 gives the full variable domain: DAGVTQSPTHLIKTRGQQVTLRCSPISGHKSVSWYQQVLGQGPQFIFQYYEKEERGRGNFPDRFSARQFPNYSSELNVNALLLGDSALYLCASSLEGRVDEKLFFGSGTQLSVL.

The CDR3: CASSFGTGYGNTIYF. The gene calls are TRBV5-6 and TRBJ1-3; TCRdb designates TRBD1, a call that cannot be tested without DNA. The CDR3 length is 15 residues. Germline values: CDR1 SGHDT, CDR2 YYEEEE.

This rearrangement joins TRBV29-1 to TRBJ2-7; TCRdb names TRBD2, which stays unverified in the absence of DNA. The length of the CDR3 is 12 residues. Germline V gene data show CDR1 as SQVTM and CDR2 as ANQGSEA. CDR3 loop: CSVRGRDYEQYF.

This sequence joins TRBV7-3 and TRBJ2-3; without DNA, the TCRdb call of TRBD2 cannot be checked. Germline-derived CDR1 and CDR2 are SGHTA and FQGTGA. This CDR3 comprises 14 residues. This CDR3 reads CASSLASGTDTQYF.

This chain links TRBV5-5 with TRBJ2-2; TCRdb's D call, TRBD2, is unchecked because there is no DNA. CDR1 and CDR2 from the germline V gene are SGHKS and YYEKEE (reference sequence). This CDR3 has 16 amino acids. Here the CDR3 reads CASSLLAGEVTGELFF.

The V and J genes are TRBV5-1 and TRBJ2-1; the D call of TRBD1 rests on TCRdb alone, since no DNA is present to check it. CDR1 and CDR2 (germline): SGHRS, YFSETQ. The CDR3 contains 15 residues. CDR3: CASSLGPGDYNEQFF.

The genes are TRBV12-3 or TRBV12-4 and TRBJ2-7; TCRdb calls TRBD2, which cannot be checked without DNA. The CDR3 is 14 residues long. The CDR3 loop is CASRRTSGSHEQYF.

The rearrangement links TRBV12-3 or TRBV12-4 to TRBJ2-1; there is no DNA to check the TCRdb D call of TRBD2. The CDR3 is 15 residues long. The CDR3 is CASSIPAGLDNEQFF.

The rearrangement joins TRBV4-3 to TRBJ2-3. This CDR3 spans 15 amino acids. Germline CDR1 and CDR2: LGHNA and YSLEER. The CDR3: CASSQEVATSDTQYF.

This chain uses TRBV14 with TRBJ2-7. The length of the CDR3 is 13 residues. CDR1 is SGHDN and CDR2 is FVKESK in the germline V gene. CDR3 amino acids: CASSQVVAYEQYF.